This T cell receptor beta chain was found in a study of beta chain features in type 1 diabetes. Study-wide findings and caveats: Highly expressing activated T cells could be over-counted with a cDNA template. Among patients with Type 1 diabetes, TCRB CDR3s were moderately but significantly shorter in every one of the four CD4+ subsets.

Germline assignment: CDR1 SEHNR and CDR2 FQNEAQ (reference sequence). CDR3 length: 14 residues. V shed 4 bases and J shed 4 bases, with 12 bases lying between them. The whole isolated RNA underwent reverse transcription, so sequencing captured expressed TCRB transcripts. The assay was immunoSEQ multiplex PCR, and TCRdb's table has in-frame clones only and misses some. Of nearly 350,000 clones in the sample, around 8.5% were seen once. This clone was seen more than once but under ten times. Antigen unknown. The sample taken for sequencing was central memory CD4+ T cells from blood. This TCR came from a young man with type 1 diabetes. The gene calls are TRBV7-9 and TRBJ2-3; maybe TRBD1 (5 bases). In DNA form, the CDR3 reads TGTGCCAGCAGCTATCAAGCAGGGTCAGATACGCAGTATTTT. Translation: CASSYQAGSDTQYF.